This is a list of T cell receptor beta chains from one sample in a study of blood T cells in healthy people across ages. Using its own MiXCR run on the 5' RACE reads, TCRdb lists one record per CDR3 protein. The sample lists about 680,000 distinct CDR3 sequences; around 49% were seen once. Material for sequencing was blood. These receptors all come from a woman in her sixties in good health. Each CDR3 is given with its conserved first and last residue. Fields, in order: D gene, clone size, J gene, V gene, CDR3 protein, CDR3 DNA. A D gene is named only where the DNA matches it firmly. Expanded clones are given a class, and other clones once, few, many or no size at all.

NA	few	TRBJ2-7	TRBV3-1	CASSQDLQGPYEQYF	TGTGCCAGCAGCCAAGATCTCCAGGGCCCTTACGAGCAGTACTTC
TRBD1	NA	TRBJ1-2	TRBV28	CASSLFRGLDGYTF	TGTGCCAGCAGTTTATTCAGGGGGCTGGATGGCTACACCTTC
TRBD1	many	TRBJ1-2	TRBV2	CASSEEGTGDMRYTF	TGTGCCAGCAGTGAAGAAGGGACAGGGGACATGCGCTACACCTTC
NA	few	TRBJ1-6	TRBV27	CASSLSYVGESPLHF	TGTGCCAGCAGTTTATCATACGTGGGAGAGTCACCCCTCCACTTT
NA	NA	TRBJ2-1	TRBV5-1	CASSFLGSNEQFF	TGCGCCAGCAGCTTCCTGGGCAGCAATGAGCAGTTCTTC
NA	once	TRBJ1-2	TRBV7-8	CASSLAGRAEYGYTF	TGTGCCAGCAGCCTGGCGGGTAGGGCGGAGTATGGCTACACCTTC
TRBD1	NA	TRBJ2-5	TRBV20-1	CSAGPSDRGDKTQYF	TGCAGTGCTGGGCCTTCAGACAGGGGGGACAAGACCCAGTACTTC
NA	many	TRBJ2-5	TRBV29-1	CSGQNQETQYF	TGCAGCGGACAGAACCAAGAGACCCAGTACTTC
NA	NA	TRBJ2-1	TRBV20-1	CRARVRQNNEQFF	TGCAGAGCTAGAGTCAGGCAGAACAATGAGCAGTTCTTC
NA	NA	TRBJ2-6	TRBV5-1	CASSLLSGSGANALTF	TGCGCCAGCAGCTTGCTAAGCGGCTCTGGGGCCAACGCCCTGACTTTC
TRBD2	NA	TRBJ2-7	TRBV20-1	CSARAGSGRGLEQYF	TGCAGTGCTAGAGCCGGTAGCGGGAGGGGGCTTGAGCAGTACTTC
NA	few	TRBJ2-1	TRBV5-1	CASSQAVNNEQFF	TGCGCCAGCAGCCAGGCGGTAAACAATGAGCAGTTCTTC
NA	NA	TRBJ1-2	TRBV20-1	CSARDPGATLYGYTF	TGCAGTGCTAGAGATCCCGGGGCAACACTCTATGGCTACACCTTC
NA	NA	TRBJ1-5	TRBV6-1	CASSEGRMSGSNQPQHF	TGTGCCAGCAGTGAGGGCAGGATGAGTGGGAGCAATCAGCCCCAGCATTTT
NA	NA	TRBJ1-2	TRBV12-3/TRBV12-4	CASSSGGVVNVGGYTF	TGTGCCAGCAGTTCTGGCGGGGTGGTGAATGTTGGTGGCTACACCTTC
NA	NA	TRBJ2-3	TRBV29-1	CSAPLSGEDTQYF	TGCAGCGCTCCCCTATCTGGGGAAGATACGCAGTATTTT
TRBD2	many	TRBJ2-7	TRBV7-2	CASSLGGGFGTYEQYF	TGTGCCAGCAGCTTAGGGGGGGGTTTTGGAACCTACGAGCAGTACTTC
NA	few	TRBJ1-6	TRBV20-1	CSASSGRVNSPLHF	TGCAGTGCTAGTTCGGGACGGGTAAATTCACCCCTCCACTTT
NA	few	TRBJ2-1	TRBV6-2/TRBV6-3	CASSYSRENEQFF	TGTGCCAGCAGTTACTCCAGGGAGAATGAGCAGTTCTTC
NA	few	TRBJ1-1	TRBV7-3	CASSLGTPGRTEAFF	TGTGCCAGCAGCTTAGGGACACCTGGCAGGACTGAAGCTTTCTTT
NA	many	TRBJ2-7	TRBV27	CASSSYRTPYEQYF	TGTGCCAGCAGTTCCTACCGAACCCCCTACGAGCAGTACTTC
TRBD1	once	TRBJ1-4	TRBV20-1	CSATPRQGVVKLFF	TGCAGTGCTACACCTAGACAGGGTGTGGTAAAACTGTTTTTT
TRBD2	NA	TRBJ2-7	TRBV7-8	CASSFTSGEGYEQYF	TGTGCCAGCAGCTTTACTAGCGGTGAGGGCTACGAGCAGTACTTC
TRBD1	NA	TRBJ2-5	TRBV4-2	CASSPRLGQGMGTQYF	TGTGCCAGCAGCCCCCGTCTGGGACAGGGCATGGGGACCCAGTACTTC
TRBD2	few	TRBJ2-5	TRBV4-2	CASSQDPLAGKYNEQYF	TGTGCCAGCAGCCAAGATCCACTAGCGGGAAAATACAATGAGCAGTACTTC
TRBD2	NA	TRBJ2-7	TRBV3-1	CASSQDLLAGDDEQYF	TGTGCCAGCAGCCAAGATCTACTAGCGGGAGACGACGAGCAGTACTTC
NA	NA	TRBJ1-1	TRBV20-1	CSASSGRTEAFF	TGCAGTGCTAGTTCAGGGCGCACTGAAGCTTTCTTT
TRBD1	NA	TRBJ2-5	TRBV20-1	CSARDGDSALSLETQYF	TGCAGTGCTAGAGACGGGGACAGCGCGCTTTCCTTGGAGACCCAGTACTTC
NA	NA	TRBJ2-1	TRBV6-4	CASSPIGALYNEQFF	TGTGCCAGCAGCCCAATAGGAGCGCTGTACAATGAGCAGTTCTTC
NA	NA	TRBJ1-2	TRBV7-9	CASSLAERHGYTF	TGTGCCAGCAGCTTAGCGGAGCGCCATGGCTACACCTTC
NA	few	TRBJ1-2	TRBV29-1	CSAMKGGLYGYTF	TGTAGCGCTATGAAGGGGGGTCTCTATGGCTACACCTTC
TRBD2	few	TRBJ2-1	TRBV20-1	CSATSGSAYNEQFF	TGCAGTGCCACTAGCGGGTCCGCCTACAATGAGCAGTTCTTC
NA	few	TRBJ2-7	TRBV20-1	CSAPCREVQYF	TGCAGTGCCCCCTGTCGAGAAGTGCAGTACTTC
NA	NA	TRBJ2-7	TRBV7-9	CASSQGTGEQYF	TGTGCCAGCAGCCAAGGGACGGGGGAGCAGTACTTC
NA	NA	TRBJ1-5	TRBV3-1	CASSLTLRQPQHF	TGTGCCAGCAGCCTCACGCTTAGGCAGCCCCAGCATTTT
NA	NA	TRBJ2-1	TRBV20-1	CSAGDAVGNEQFF	TGCAGTGCTGGAGATGCAGTCGGCAATGAGCAGTTCTTC
NA	NA	TRBJ2-1	TRBV7-2	CASSSSLTSEQFF	TGTGCCAGCAGCTCCTCTTTGACCAGTGAGCAGTTCTTC
NA	NA	TRBJ2-5	TRBV28	CASSPDMQETQYF	TGTGCCAGCAGTCCGGACATGCAAGAGACCCAGTACTTC
TRBD1	NA	TRBJ1-6	TRBV7-2	CASSGQGEGSPLHF	TGTGCCAGCAGCGGACAGGGTGAAGGTTCACCCCTCCACTTT